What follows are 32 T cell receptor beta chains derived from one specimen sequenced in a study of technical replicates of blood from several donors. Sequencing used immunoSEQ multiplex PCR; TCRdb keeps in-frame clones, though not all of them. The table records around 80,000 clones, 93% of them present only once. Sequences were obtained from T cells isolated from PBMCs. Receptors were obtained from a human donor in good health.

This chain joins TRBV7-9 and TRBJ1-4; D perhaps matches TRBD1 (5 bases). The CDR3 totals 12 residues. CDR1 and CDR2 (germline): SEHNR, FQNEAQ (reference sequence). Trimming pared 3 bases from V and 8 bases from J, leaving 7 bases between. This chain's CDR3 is CASSFGGEKLFF. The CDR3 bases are TGTGCCAGCAGCTTTGGGGGGGAAAAACTGTTTTTT. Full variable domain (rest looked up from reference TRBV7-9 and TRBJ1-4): DTGVSQNPRHKITKRGQNVTFRCDPISEHNRLYWYRQTLGQGPEFLTYFQNEAQLEKSRLLSDRFSAERPKGSFSTLEIQRTEQGDSAMYLCASSFGGEKLFFGSGTQLSVL.

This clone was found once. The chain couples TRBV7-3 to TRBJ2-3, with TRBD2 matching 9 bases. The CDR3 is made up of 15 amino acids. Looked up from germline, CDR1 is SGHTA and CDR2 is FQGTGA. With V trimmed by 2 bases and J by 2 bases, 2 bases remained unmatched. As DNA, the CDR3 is TGTGCCAGCAGCTTACGCGGGGGGGACACAGATACGCAGTATTTT. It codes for CASSLRGGDTDTQYF.

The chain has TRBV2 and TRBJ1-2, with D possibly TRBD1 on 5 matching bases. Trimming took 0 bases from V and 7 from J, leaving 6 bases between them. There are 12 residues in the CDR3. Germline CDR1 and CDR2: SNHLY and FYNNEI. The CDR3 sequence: CASSEAGGGYTF. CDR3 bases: TGTGCCAGCAGTGAAGCGGGGGGTGGCTACACCTTC.

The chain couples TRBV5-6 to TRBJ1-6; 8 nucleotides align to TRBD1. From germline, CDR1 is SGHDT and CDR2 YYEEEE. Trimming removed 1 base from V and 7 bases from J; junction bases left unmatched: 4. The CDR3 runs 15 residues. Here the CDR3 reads CASSLPGGVNSPLHF. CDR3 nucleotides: TGTGCCAGCAGCTTGCCAGGGGGCGTCAATTCACCCCTCCACTTT.

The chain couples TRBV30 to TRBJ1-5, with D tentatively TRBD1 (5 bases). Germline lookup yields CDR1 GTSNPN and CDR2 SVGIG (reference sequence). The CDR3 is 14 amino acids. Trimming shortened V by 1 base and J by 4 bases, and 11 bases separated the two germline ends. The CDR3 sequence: CAWSGQSLNQPQHF. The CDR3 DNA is TGTGCCTGGAGTGGACAGTCCTTGAATCAGCCCCAGCATTTT.

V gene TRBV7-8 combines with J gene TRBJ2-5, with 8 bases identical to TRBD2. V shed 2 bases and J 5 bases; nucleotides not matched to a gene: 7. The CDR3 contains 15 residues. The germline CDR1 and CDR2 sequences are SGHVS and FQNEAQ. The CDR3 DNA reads TGTGCCAGCAGCTTACGGGGGGGCTTGCGGGAGACCCAGTACTTC. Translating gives CASSLRGGLRETQYF.

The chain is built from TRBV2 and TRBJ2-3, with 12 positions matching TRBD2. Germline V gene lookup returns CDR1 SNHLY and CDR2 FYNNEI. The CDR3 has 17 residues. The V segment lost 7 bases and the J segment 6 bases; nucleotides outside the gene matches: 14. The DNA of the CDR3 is TGTGCCAGCAATAGAGACTCGACTAGCGGGGGTCATGATACGCAGTATTTT. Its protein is CASNRDSTSGGHDTQYF.

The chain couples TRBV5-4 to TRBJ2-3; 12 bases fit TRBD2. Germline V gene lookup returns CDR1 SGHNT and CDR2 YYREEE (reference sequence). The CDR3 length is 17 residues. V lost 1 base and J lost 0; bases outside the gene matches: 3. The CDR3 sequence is CASSLRLAGGSTDTQYF. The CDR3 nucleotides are TGTGCCAGCAGCTTGCGGCTAGCGGGAGGGAGCACAGATACGCAGTATTTT.

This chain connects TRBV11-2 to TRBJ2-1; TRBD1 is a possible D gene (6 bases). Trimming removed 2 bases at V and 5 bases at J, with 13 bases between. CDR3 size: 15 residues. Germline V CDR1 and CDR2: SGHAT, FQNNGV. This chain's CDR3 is CASSLPSDSNNEQFF. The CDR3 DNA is TGTGCCAGCAGCTTACCCTCGGACAGTAACAATGAGCAGTTCTTC.

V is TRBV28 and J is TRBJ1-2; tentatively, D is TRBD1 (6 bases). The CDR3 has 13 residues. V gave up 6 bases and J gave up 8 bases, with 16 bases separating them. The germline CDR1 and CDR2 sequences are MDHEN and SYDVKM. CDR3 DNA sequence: TGTGCCAGCAGCATGGACAGCCCACGGGGCTACACCTTC. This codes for CASSMDSPRGYTF.

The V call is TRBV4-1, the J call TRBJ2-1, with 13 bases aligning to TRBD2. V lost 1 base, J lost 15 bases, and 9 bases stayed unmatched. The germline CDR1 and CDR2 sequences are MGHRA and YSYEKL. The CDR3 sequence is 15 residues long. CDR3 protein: CASSQGALAGGPGFF. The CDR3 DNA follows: TGCGCCAGCAGCCAAGGGGCACTAGCGGGGGGGCCGGGGTTCTTC.

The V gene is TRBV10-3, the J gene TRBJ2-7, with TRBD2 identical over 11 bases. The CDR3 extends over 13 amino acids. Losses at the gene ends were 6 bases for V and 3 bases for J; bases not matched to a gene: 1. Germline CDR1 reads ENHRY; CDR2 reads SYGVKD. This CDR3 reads CAISGTSGYEQYF. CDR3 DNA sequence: TGTGCCATCAGCGGGACTAGCGGCTACGAGCAGTACTTC.

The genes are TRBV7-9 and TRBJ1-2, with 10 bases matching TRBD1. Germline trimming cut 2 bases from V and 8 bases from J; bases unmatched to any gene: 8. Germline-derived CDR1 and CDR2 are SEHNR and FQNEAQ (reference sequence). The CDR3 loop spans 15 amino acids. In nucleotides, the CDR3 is TGTGCCAGCAGCTTATTGGGACAGGGGTGGGGCGGCTACACCTTC. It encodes CASSLLGQGWGGYTF.

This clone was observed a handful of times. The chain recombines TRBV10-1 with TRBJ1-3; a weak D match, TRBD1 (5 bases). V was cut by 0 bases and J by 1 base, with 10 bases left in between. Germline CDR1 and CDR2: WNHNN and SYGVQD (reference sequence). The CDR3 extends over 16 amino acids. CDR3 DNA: TGCGCCAGCAGTGAGTCGATCGGGGGATCTGGAAACACCATATATTTT. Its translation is CASSESIGGSGNTIYF.

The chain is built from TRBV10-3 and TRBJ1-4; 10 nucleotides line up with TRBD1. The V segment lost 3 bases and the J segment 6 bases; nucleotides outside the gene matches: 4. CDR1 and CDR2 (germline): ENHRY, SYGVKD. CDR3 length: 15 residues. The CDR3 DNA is TGTGCCATCAGTGACCCCGGGACAGGGGATGAAAAACTGTTTTTT. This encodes CAISDPGTGDEKLFF.

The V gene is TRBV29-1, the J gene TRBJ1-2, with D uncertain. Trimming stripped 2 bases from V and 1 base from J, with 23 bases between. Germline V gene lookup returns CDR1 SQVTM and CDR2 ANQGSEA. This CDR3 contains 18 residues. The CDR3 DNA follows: TGCAGCGTTGAATTATGGGGAGACGCCACCCGGAGTAACTATGGCTACACCTTC. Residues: CSVELWGDATRSNYGYTF.

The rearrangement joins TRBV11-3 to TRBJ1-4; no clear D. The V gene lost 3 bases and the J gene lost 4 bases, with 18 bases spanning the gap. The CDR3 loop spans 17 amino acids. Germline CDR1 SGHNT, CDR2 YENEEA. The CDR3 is CASSFPLWFGGNEKLFF. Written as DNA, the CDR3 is TGTGCCAGCAGCTTTCCCCTTTGGTTTGGCGGTAATGAAAAACTGTTTTTT.

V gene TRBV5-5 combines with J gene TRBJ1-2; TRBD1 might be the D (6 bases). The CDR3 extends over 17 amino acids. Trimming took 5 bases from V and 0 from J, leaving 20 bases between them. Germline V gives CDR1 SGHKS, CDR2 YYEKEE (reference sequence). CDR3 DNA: TGTGCCAGCAGAGCCTCCGGACAGCCCCGGGCTAACTATGGCTACACCTTC. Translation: CASRASGQPRANYGYTF.

The CDR3 sequence is CATSRDRLYEQYF. CDR3 nucleotides: TGTGCCACCAGCAGAGACAGGTTGTACGAGCAGTACTTC. The rearrangement joins TRBV15 to TRBJ2-7; no clear D. CDR1 and CDR2 from the germline V gene are LNHNV and YYDKDF (reference sequence). V lost 0 bases and J lost 4, with 7 bases in between. The CDR3 has 13 amino acids.

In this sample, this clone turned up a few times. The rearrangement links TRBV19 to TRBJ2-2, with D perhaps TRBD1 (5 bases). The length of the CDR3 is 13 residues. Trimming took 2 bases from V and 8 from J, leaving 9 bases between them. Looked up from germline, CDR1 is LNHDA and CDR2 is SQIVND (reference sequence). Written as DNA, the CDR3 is TGTGCCAGTAGTATACAGGGTTTAGGGGAGCTGTTTTTT. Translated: CASSIQGLGELFF.

CDR3 in DNA: TGCGCCAGCAGCTGGACCGGGGGGATTGAAGCTTTCTTT. Its translation: CASSWTGGIEAFF. The rearrangement uses TRBV5-1 and TRBJ1-1; possibly TRBD1 for D (5 bases). The V gene's germline CDR1 is SGHRS and CDR2 YFSETQ. V gave up 3 bases and J gave up 7 bases, with 13 bases separating them. CDR3 length: 13 amino acids.

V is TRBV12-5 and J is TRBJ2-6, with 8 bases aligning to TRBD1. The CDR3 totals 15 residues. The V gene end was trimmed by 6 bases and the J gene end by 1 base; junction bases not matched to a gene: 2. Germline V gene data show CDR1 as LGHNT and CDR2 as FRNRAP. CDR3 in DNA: TGTGCTAGTGGCCGACAGGGGTCTGGGGCCAACGTCCTGACTTTC. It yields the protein CASGRQGSGANVLTF. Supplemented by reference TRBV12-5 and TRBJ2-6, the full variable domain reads DARVTQTPRHKVTEMGQEVTMRCQPILGHNTVFWYRQTMMQGLELLAYFRNRAPLDDSGMPKDRFSAEMPDATLATLKIQPSEPRDSAVYFCASGRQGSGANVLTFGAGSRLTVL.

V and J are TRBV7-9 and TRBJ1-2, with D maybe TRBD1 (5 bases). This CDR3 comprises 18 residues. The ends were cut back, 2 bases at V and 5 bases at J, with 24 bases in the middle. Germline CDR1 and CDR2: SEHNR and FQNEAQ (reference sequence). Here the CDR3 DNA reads TGTGCCAGCAGCTTACTCCCCCCGACAGTATTTGGGGTATATGGCTACACCTTC. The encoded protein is CASSLLPPTVFGVYGYTF.

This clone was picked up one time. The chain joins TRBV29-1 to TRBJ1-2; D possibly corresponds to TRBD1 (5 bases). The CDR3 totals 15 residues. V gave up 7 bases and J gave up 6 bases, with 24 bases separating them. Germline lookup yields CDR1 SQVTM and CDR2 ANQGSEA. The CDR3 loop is CSAGKRQSMVDGYTF. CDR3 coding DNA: TGCAGCGCCGGAAAAAGACAGTCGATGGTGGATGGCTACACCTTC.

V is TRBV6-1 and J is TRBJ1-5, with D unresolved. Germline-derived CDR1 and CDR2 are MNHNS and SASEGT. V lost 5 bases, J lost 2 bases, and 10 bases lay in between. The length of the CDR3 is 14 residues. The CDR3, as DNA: TGTGCCAGCAGTCCCGATCTAGGCAATCAGCCCCAGCATTTT. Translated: CASSPDLGNQPQHF.

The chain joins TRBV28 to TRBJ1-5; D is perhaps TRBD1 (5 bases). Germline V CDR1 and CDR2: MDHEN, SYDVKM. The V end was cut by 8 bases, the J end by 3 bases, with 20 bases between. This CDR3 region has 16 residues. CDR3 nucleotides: TGTGCCAGCTGGAGGGGAGGGTTCGGTGACAATCAGCCCCAGCATTTT. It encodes CASWRGGFGDNQPQHF.

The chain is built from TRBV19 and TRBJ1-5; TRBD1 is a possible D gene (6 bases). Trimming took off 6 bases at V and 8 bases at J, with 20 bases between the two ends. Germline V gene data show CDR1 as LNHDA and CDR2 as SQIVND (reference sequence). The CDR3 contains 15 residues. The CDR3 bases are TGTGCCAGTAGGACTTTGGACAGAGGCAAGGAGCCCCAGCATTTT. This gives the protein CASRTLDRGKEPQHF.

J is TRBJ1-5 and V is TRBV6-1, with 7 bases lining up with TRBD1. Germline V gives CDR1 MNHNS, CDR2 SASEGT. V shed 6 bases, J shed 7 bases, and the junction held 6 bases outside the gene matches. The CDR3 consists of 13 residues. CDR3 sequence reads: CASRPTGEQPQHF. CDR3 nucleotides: TGTGCCAGCAGACCCACAGGGGAACAGCCCCAGCATTTT.

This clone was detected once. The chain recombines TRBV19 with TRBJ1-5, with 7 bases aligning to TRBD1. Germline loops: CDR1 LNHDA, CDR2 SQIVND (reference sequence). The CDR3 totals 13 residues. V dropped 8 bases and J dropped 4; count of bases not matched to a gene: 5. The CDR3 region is CASQTGSNQPQHF. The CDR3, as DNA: TGTGCCAGTCAGACAGGGAGTAATCAGCCCCAGCATTTT.

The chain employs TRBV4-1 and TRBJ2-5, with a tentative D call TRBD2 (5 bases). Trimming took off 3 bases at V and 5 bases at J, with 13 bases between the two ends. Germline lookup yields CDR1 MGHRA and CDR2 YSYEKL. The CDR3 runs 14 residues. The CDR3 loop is CASSQRSRVETQYF. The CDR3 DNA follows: TGCGCCAGCAGCCAGCGATCGAGGGTTGAGACCCAGTACTTC.

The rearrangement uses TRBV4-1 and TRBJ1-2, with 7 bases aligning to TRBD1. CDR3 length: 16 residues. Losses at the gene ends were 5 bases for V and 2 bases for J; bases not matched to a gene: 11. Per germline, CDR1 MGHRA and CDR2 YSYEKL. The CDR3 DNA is TGCGCCAGCAGCATGACTACGGGACAGACCAACTATGGCTACACCTTC. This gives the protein CASSMTTGQTNYGYTF.

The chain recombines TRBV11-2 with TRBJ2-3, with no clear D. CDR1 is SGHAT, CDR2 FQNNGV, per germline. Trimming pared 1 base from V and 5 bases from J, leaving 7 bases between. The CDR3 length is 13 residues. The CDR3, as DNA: TGTGCCAGCAGCTTAGTGCGGAAAGATACGCAGTATTTT. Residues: CASSLVRKDTQYF.